The clone carrying this T cell receptor (beta chain) is medium-sized (0.01 to 0.1%) by share. The antigen is undetermined. This sample stems from a study of T-cell memory formation after mild COVID-19. On the study more broadly: Clusters of TCRs were largely donor specific.

UMIs and sample barcodes were carried by the TCR alpha and TCR beta cDNA libraries that 5'RACE produced using constant-segment primers. TCRdb recomputed calls from the 5' RACE reads with MiXCR, one row per CDR3 protein. The table has some 270,000 distinct CDR3 sequences, 15% seen once. Germline CDR1 and CDR2: MNHEY and SMNVEV (reference sequence). J was trimmed by 4 bases and V by 5 bases; bases with no gene match: 6. The length of the CDR3 is 16 residues. Whole-study findings and limits: Clones that contracted from day 15 to 85 had balanced CD4/CD8; later expanders were CD4+ biased. Cross-reactive memory apparently joined, as some responding clones appeared in pre-infection memory.

The V gene is TRBV27, the J gene TRBJ2-1, with TRBD2 identical over 12 bases. The sample consisted of PBMCs or a T cell subset sorted from them (not recorded which). The TCR comes from an adult woman who had mild COVID-19 (a few samples of this study predate the infection). Cell type and time point are not known. The CDR3 is CASSPGTSGFYNEQFF. In nucleotides, the CDR3 is TGTGCCAGCAGTCCCGGGACTAGCGGGTTTTACAATGAGCAGTTCTTC.